Following are 10 T cell receptor beta chains from one sample sequenced in a study of CD8+CD57+ T cells in acquired aplastic anemia. Study conclusions and caveats: In the patients, CD8+CD57+ cells came out less diverse than the total CD4+ and CD8+ pools.

The antigens of these receptors remain unknown. For sequencing, patients were chosen who had shown expansion of CD8+CD57+ cells by flow cytometry. The TCR beta profiling, which covered VDJ combination and CDR3 sequence, was carried out using genomic DNA as the template. TCRdb recomputed calls from the reads with MiXCR, one row per CDR3 protein. The table includes roughly 16,000 distinct CDR3 sequences, over 35% detected once. The sample comprised CD8+CD57+ T cells sorted from PBMCs. As to subset: bead-enriched CD8+CD57+ effector memory T cells from SAA patients. All receptors come from a human donor with aplastic anemia.

The table lists this clonotype with a count of one. CDR3: CAWRPQGDGVEKLFF. DNA for the CDR3: TGTGCCTGGAGACCTCAGGGGGACGGGGTTGAAAAACTGTTTTTT. This sequence joins TRBV30 and TRBJ1-4; 7 bases match TRBD1. This CDR3 has 15 residues. Trimming at V came to 3 bases and at J to 7 bases, leaving 11 bases not matched to a gene. Germline CDR1 and CDR2: GTSNPN and SVGIG (reference sequence).

This clonotype was counted only a few times. The CDR3 sequence: CASSLGYLDSGNTIYF. Here the CDR3 DNA reads TGCGCCAGCAGCTTGGGTTACTTGGACTCTGGAAACACCATATATTTT. The chain carries TRBV5-1 and TRBJ1-3; D is undetermined. Germline CDR1 reads SGHRS; CDR2 reads YFSETQ. CDR3 length: 16 residues. The ends were cut back, 0 bases at V and 0 bases at J, with 10 bases in the middle. The complete variable domain, with remaining parts taken from reference TRBV5-1 and TRBJ1-3, reads KAGVTQTPRYLIKTRGQQVTLSCSPISGHRSVSWYQQTPGQGLQFLFEYFSETQRNKGNFPGRFSGRQFSNSRSEMNVSTLELGDSALYLCASSLGYLDSGNTIYFGEGSWLTVV.

The chain employs TRBV28 and TRBJ2-3; possibly TRBD1 or TRBD2 for D (5 bases each). V shed 4 bases and J shed 4 bases, with 15 bases lying between them. Germline V gives CDR1 MDHEN, CDR2 SYDVKM. CDR3 length: 15 residues. CDR3 in amino acids: CASSSSGPGPDTQYF. In nucleotides, the CDR3 is TGTGCCAGCAGTTCGTCGGGACCCGGACCAGATACGCAGTATTTT.

This clonotype was seen only a few times. The chain combines TRBV15 with TRBJ1-2, with TRBD1 matching over 9 bases. The CDR3 runs 15 residues. Germline-derived CDR1 and CDR2 are LNHNV and YYDKDF (reference sequence). After removal of 3 bases from V and 9 bases from J, the junction contained 11 bases not matched to a gene. CDR3 coding DNA: TGTGCCACCAGCAGCTCCAGGTCGGGACAGGGTAGCTACACCTTC. Its translation is CATSSSRSGQGSYTF.

As for this clonotype: A single base separates this from a much larger clone, so it may be a read error. The V gene is TRBV15, the J gene TRBJ2-1, with TRBD1 identical over 9 bases. The CDR3 runs to 17 residues. Germline CDR1 is LNHNV and CDR2 is YYDKDF (reference sequence). The J segment lost 4 bases and the V segment lost 7 bases, leaving 14 bases of the junction unmatched. CDR3 in amino acids: CATNSSSPGQGYNEQFF. CDR3 nucleotide sequence: TGTGCCACCAACAGCTCCAGCCCGGGACAGGGATACAATGAGCAGTTCTTC.

The chain couples TRBV6-1 to TRBJ1-3; no firm D call. Germline assignment: CDR1 MNHNS and CDR2 SASEGT. There are 14 residues in the CDR3. The V end was cut by 9 bases, the J end by 0 bases, with 12 bases between. CDR3 residues: CASARANSGNTIYF. Written as DNA, the CDR3 is TGTGCCAGTGCTAGGGCCAACTCTGGAAACACCATATATTTT.

The rearrangement joins TRBV15 to TRBJ1-2; TRBD1 might be the D (5 bases). V lost 4 bases and J lost 5, with 17 bases in between. CDR1 LNHNV and CDR2 YYDKDF come from the germline V gene (reference sequence). The CDR3 is 15 residues long. The CDR3 nucleotides are TGTGCCACCAGCACCAAATGGGGGGGACTTTATGGCTACACCTTC. Translated: CATSTKWGGLYGYTF. The full variable domain, with the rest looked up from reference TRBV15 and TRBJ1-2, is DAMVIQNPRYQVTQFGKPVTLSCSQTLNHNVMYWYQQKSSQAPKLLFHYYDKDFNNEADTPDNFQSRRPNTSFCFLDIRSPGLGDTAMYLCATSTKWGGLYGYTFGSGTRLTVV.

Many counts were recorded for this clonotype. The chain combines TRBV30 with TRBJ1-2, with D uncertain. With 0 bases removed from V and 2 bases from J, the gap between germline ends came to 4 bases. The germline V gene encodes CDR1 GTSNPN and CDR2 SVGIG (reference sequence). The CDR3 contains 12 residues. Here the CDR3 reads CAWSVDNYGYTF. CDR3 DNA: TGTGCCTGGAGTGTAGACAACTATGGCTACACCTTC. The entire variable domain, with the rest obtained from reference TRBV30 and TRBJ1-2, is as follows: SQTIHQWPATLVQPVGSPLSLECTVEGTSNPNLYWYRQAAGRGLQLLFYSVGIGQISSEVPQNLSASRPQDRQFILSSKKLLLSDSGFYLCAWSVDNYGYTFGSGTRLTVV.

In this sample, this clonotype turned up many times. The chain joins TRBV7-3 to TRBJ2-7, with no clear D. Trimming stripped 4 bases from V and 2 bases from J, with 0 bases between. The CDR3 totals 10 residues. Germline lookup yields CDR1 SGHTA and CDR2 FQGTGA. CDR3 loop: CASSSYEQYF. The DNA of the CDR3 is TGTGCCAGCAGCTCCTACGAGCAGTACTTC. Variable domain in full (rest from reference TRBV7-3 and TRBJ2-7): GAGVSQTPSNKVTEKGKYVELRCDPISGHTALYWYRQSLGQGPEFLIYFQGTGAADDSGLPNDRFFAVRPEGSVSTLKIQRTERGDSAVYLCASSSYEQYFGPGTRLTVT.

This clonotype was detected ten times or more. The chain is built from TRBV5-5 and TRBJ2-3, with D maybe TRBD1 (6 bases). Looked up from germline, CDR1 is SGHKS and CDR2 is YYEKEE (reference sequence). This CDR3 spans 12 amino acids. With 4 bases removed from V and 3 bases from J, the gap between germline ends came to 6 bases. This chain's CDR3 is CASSGQTDTQYF. The CDR3, as DNA: TGTGCCAGCAGCGGACAGACAGATACGCAGTATTTT.